A selection of T cell receptor beta chains follows, all from one sample in a study of blood T cell repertoires in COVID-19. Assay: immunoSEQ multiplex PCR; the TCRdb copy retains only in-frame clones and omits some. This sample has 200,000 or so clones, with roughly 84% found just once. Sequencing used PBMCs or T cells enriched from blood (not recorded which). These receptors were collected from a man in his thirties or forties in a cohort exposed to, infected with or recovered from COVID-19 (not recorded which). CDR3s include the opening cysteine and the closing phenylalanine or tryptophan. A D gene is named only where the DNA matches it firmly. The size entry is marked missing in some rows and otherwise reads once, few, many or a size class.

D gene: NA; CDR3 length: 14; V gene: TRBV20-1; clone size: NA; J gene: TRBJ1-4; CDR3 DNA: TGCAGTGCTAGTCGGCAGGGGTTAAATGAAAAACTGTTTTTT; CDR3 protein: CSASRQGLNEKLFF
D gene: TRBD1; CDR3 length: 17; V gene: TRBV4-2; clone size: once; J gene: TRBJ1-2; CDR3 DNA: TGTGCCAGCAGCCAAGAGCGGGCGGGTGACAGGGGGCATGGCTACACCTTC; CDR3 protein: CASSQERAGDRGHGYTF
D gene: NA; CDR3 length: 14; V gene: TRBV19; clone size: NA; J gene: TRBJ2-7; CDR3 DNA: TGTGCCAGTAGTATAGGTAGCGGCTCCTACGAGCAGTACTTC; CDR3 protein: CASSIGSGSYEQYF
D gene: NA; CDR3 length: 13; V gene: TRBV5-1; clone size: NA; J gene: TRBJ1-1; CDR3 DNA: TGCGCCAGCAGCTGGAATGGACAGTTTGAAGCTTTCTTT; CDR3 protein: CASSWNGQFEAFF
D gene: TRBD2; CDR3 length: 15; V gene: TRBV2; clone size: NA; J gene: TRBJ2-1; CDR3 DNA: TGTGCCAGCAGGAGCGGGAGCAATACCTACAATGAGCAGTTCTTC; CDR3 protein: CASRSGSNTYNEQFF
D gene: NA; CDR3 length: 14; V gene: TRBV6-5; clone size: NA; J gene: TRBJ2-2; CDR3 DNA: TGTGCCAGCAGTTACTCAGGGGCTGGCGGGGAGCTGTTTTTT; CDR3 protein: CASSYSGAGGELFF
D gene: NA; CDR3 length: 17; V gene: TRBV9; clone size: NA; J gene: TRBJ2-1; CDR3 DNA: TGTGCCAGCAGCGCCGAGGGTCGCCGGCATGGTAGGAATGAGCAGTTCTTC; CDR3 protein: CASSAEGRRHGRNEQFF
D gene: TRBD2; CDR3 length: 18; V gene: TRBV6-2/TRBV6-3; clone size: NA; J gene: TRBJ2-7; CDR3 DNA: TGTGCCAGCAGTTACTCGATTATTGGGACTAGCGATGCCTACGAGCAGTACTTC; CDR3 protein: CASSYSIIGTSDAYEQYF
D gene: NA; CDR3 length: 14; V gene: TRBV3-1/TRBV3-2; clone size: once; J gene: TRBJ2-1; CDR3 DNA: TGTGCCAGCAGCCCATCGCACGGTTACAATGAGCAGTTCTTC; CDR3 protein: CASSPSHGYNEQFF
D gene: NA; CDR3 length: 15; V gene: TRBV6-5; clone size: once; J gene: TRBJ2-5; CDR3 DNA: TGTGCCAGCATACCCTGGGGGGAGGACCAAGAGACCCAGTACTTC; CDR3 protein: CASIPWGEDQETQYF
D gene: TRBD2; CDR3 length: 12; V gene: TRBV3-1/TRBV3-2; clone size: NA; J gene: TRBJ2-2; CDR3 DNA: TGTGCCAGCAGCCGTAGCGGGTGGGAGCTGTTTTTT; CDR3 protein: CASSRSGWELFF
D gene: NA; CDR3 length: 15; V gene: TRBV24-1; clone size: NA; J gene: TRBJ2-3; CDR3 DNA: TGTGCCACCAGTGACACGAACTCGGGGGCAGATACGCAGTATTTT; CDR3 protein: CATSDTNSGADTQYF
D gene: NA; CDR3 length: 14; V gene: TRBV3-1/TRBV3-2; clone size: NA; J gene: TRBJ1-1; CDR3 DNA: TGTGCCAGCAGCCCGTCCGGGAAGAACACTGAAGCTTTCTTT; CDR3 protein: CASSPSGKNTEAFF
D gene: TRBD1; CDR3 length: 13; V gene: TRBV12-3/TRBV12-4; clone size: NA; J gene: TRBJ2-7; CDR3 DNA: TGTGCCAGCAGTTCGACAGGGACCTACGAGCAGTACTTC; CDR3 protein: CASSSTGTYEQYF
D gene: NA; CDR3 length: 17; V gene: TRBV11-2; clone size: NA; J gene: TRBJ2-5; CDR3 DNA: TGTGCCAGCAGCTTAGGCGTACTCAACAGGGTTCAAGAGACCCAGTACTTC; CDR3 protein: CASSLGVLNRVQETQYF
D gene: NA; CDR3 length: 15; V gene: TRBV28; clone size: NA; J gene: TRBJ1-4; CDR3 DNA: TGTGCCAGCAGTTCCCCGGGACTTAGTAATGAAAAACTGTTTTTT; CDR3 protein: CASSSPGLSNEKLFF
D gene: NA; CDR3 length: 15; V gene: TRBV6-5; clone size: NA; J gene: TRBJ2-2; CDR3 DNA: TGTGCCAGCAGCCATCACACCGTCGACACCGGGGAGCTGTTTTTT; CDR3 protein: CASSHHTVDTGELFF